The next 13 T cell receptor beta chains were all read from a single sample in a study of blood T cell repertoires in COVID-19. Some clones are missing from TCRdb's copy, which holds only in-frame ones; the method was immunoSEQ multiplex PCR. The repertoire consists of 250,000 or so clones, with around nine tenths occurring once and the leading ten covering roughly 4.9%. The sequenced material came from peripheral blood. All receptors come from a woman aged 55-70 years with COVID-19, enrolled during active disease.

This chain joins TRBV27 and TRBJ2-2, with TRBD1 matching 7 bases. J lost 0 bases, V lost 6 bases, and 4 bases had no gene match. CDR1 and CDR2 (germline): MNHEY, SMNVEV (reference sequence). The CDR3 has 15 amino acids. CDR3 DNA: TGTGCCAGCAGACGGGACAGTTCGAACACCGGGGAGCTGTTTTTT. Amino acids: CASRRDSSNTGELFF.

This chain uses TRBV7-3 with TRBJ2-1; a possible D gene is TRBD2 (6 bases). The length of the CDR3 is 15 residues. From germline, CDR1 is SGHTA and CDR2 FQGTGA. The germline V and J ends were trimmed by 5 bases and 1 base, with 12 bases remaining between them. CDR3 in amino acids: CASSPGGQSYNEQFF. As DNA, the CDR3 is TGTGCCAGCAGCCCCGGGGGTCAATCCTACAATGAGCAGTTCTTC.

The chain recombines TRBV6-6 with TRBJ2-5, with D possibly TRBD2 on 6 matching bases. This CDR3 region has 13 residues. Deletions cut 6 bases from V and 5 bases from J, with 13 bases between. Germline V gene lookup returns CDR1 MNHNY and CDR2 SVGAGI (reference sequence). The CDR3 here is CASRRGLGETQYF. The CDR3 nucleotides read TGTGCCAGCAGGCGGGGCCTAGGGGAGACCCAGTACTTC.

The rearrangement links TRBV19 to TRBJ1-5, with no clear D. The ends were cut back, 5 bases at V and 0 bases at J, with 14 bases in the middle. The CDR3 totals 16 residues. CDR1 LNHDA and CDR2 SQIVND come from the germline V gene (reference sequence). The chain's CDR3 is CASSPGRRYSNQPQHF. The DNA for the CDR3 is TGTGCCAGTAGTCCGGGGAGGCGGTATAGCAATCAGCCCCAGCATTTT.

This rearrangement joins TRBV7-2 to TRBJ1-1; D unresolved. Germline V CDR1 and CDR2: SGHTA, FQGNSA. The CDR3 is 12 residues long. Between the trimmed V and J ends, which lost 6 bases and 7 bases, there was a span of 12 bases. The CDR3 is CASRDTWSEAFF. The CDR3 nucleotides are TGTGCCAGCAGGGATACTTGGAGTGAAGCTTTCTTT.

This clone has just one count. V and J are TRBV5-4 and TRBJ2-7, with 8 nucleotides matching TRBD1. CDR3 length: 14 amino acids. Germline lookup yields CDR1 SGHNT and CDR2 YYREEE (reference sequence). Losses at the gene ends were 2 bases for V and 0 bases for J; bases not matched to a gene: 1. This chain's CDR3 is CASSLDRGSYEQYF. In nucleotides, the CDR3 is TGTGCCAGCAGCTTAGACAGGGGCTCCTACGAGCAGTACTTC.

The chain links TRBV5-4 to TRBJ2-5; 14 nucleotides agree with TRBD2. V was clipped by 4 bases and J by 4 bases; unmatched bases: 6. The CDR3 is 16 amino acids. CDR1 and CDR2 from the germline V gene are SGHNT and YYREEE (reference sequence). In DNA, the CDR3 is TGTGCCAGCAGCACGGGAGGACTAGCGGGAGGAGAGACCCAGTACTTC. Translating it yields CASSTGGLAGGETQYF. Complete variable domain (other parts from reference TRBV5-4 and TRBJ2-5): ETGVTQSPTHLIKTRGQQVTLRCSSQSGHNTVSWYQQALGQGPQFIFQYYREEENGRGNFPPRFSGLQFPNYSSELNVNALELDDSALYLCASSTGGLAGGETQYFGPGTRLLVL.

This clone was seen just once. V and J are TRBV20-1 and TRBJ2-5; perhaps TRBD1 as D (6 bases). This CDR3 spans 14 amino acids. Germline lookup yields CDR1 DFQATT and CDR2 SNEGSKA (reference sequence). V was cut by 3 bases and J by 2 bases, with 13 bases left in between. The CDR3 region is CSASLGASQETQYF. DNA for the CDR3: TGCAGTGCTAGTTTGGGGGCCTCACAAGAGACCCAGTACTTC.

The chain is built from TRBV4-3 and TRBJ2-2, with a tentative D call TRBD1 (5 bases). This CDR3 region has 14 residues. Trimming pared 2 bases from V and 4 bases from J, leaving 8 bases between. CDR1 and CDR2 (germline): LGHNA, YSLEER. The CDR3 DNA follows: TGCGCCAGCAGCCAAAATACAGGCACCGGGGAGCTGTTTTTT. This translates into CASSQNTGTGELFF.

This sequence joins TRBV7-9 and TRBJ2-7; D possibly corresponds to TRBD1 (6 bases). V was trimmed by 4 bases and J by 0 bases, leaving 13 bases between them. The CDR3 spans 15 residues. The germline gives CDR1 SEHNR, CDR2 FQNEAQ (reference sequence). CDR3 region: CASSSQGVSSYEQYF. CDR3 DNA: TGTGCCAGCAGCTCACAGGGCGTCAGCTCCTACGAGCAGTACTTC.

This clone was seen just once. The V and J genes are TRBV2 and TRBJ2-5; no reliable D call. This CDR3 spans 13 amino acids. Germline assignment: CDR1 SNHLY and CDR2 FYNNEI. Trimming took 8 bases from V and 2 from J, leaving 12 bases between them. CDR3 bases: TGTGCCAGCCGCCGGTCGATACAAGAGACCCAGTACTTC. It codes for CASRRSIQETQYF.

The V and J genes are TRBV5-1 and TRBJ2-5, with 9 bases matching TRBD2. CDR3 size: 18 residues. Germline CDR1 and CDR2: SGHRS and YFSETQ. With 2 bases clipped from V and 4 bases from J, the junction kept 15 bases outside the gene matches. The CDR3 here is CASSFMSPSGKGRETQYF. CDR3 in DNA: TGCGCCAGCAGCTTTATGTCGCCTAGCGGGAAGGGGCGAGAGACCCAGTACTTC.

The rearrangement uses TRBV9 and TRBJ1-6; D might be TRBD1 (5 bases). The V and J ends lost 0 bases and 7 bases respectively, with 11 bases between them. Looked up from germline, CDR1 is SGDLS and CDR2 is YYNGEE. This CDR3 spans 15 amino acids. As DNA, the CDR3 is TGTGCCAGCAGCGTAGAGGCAGGGTCGAATTCACCCCTCCACTTT. This sequence encodes CASSVEAGSNSPLHF.